Listed below are T cell receptor beta chains from one sample, sequenced in a study of spatial heterogeneity in lung cancer. Each CDR3 protein is one row after TCRdb ran MiXCR on the 5' RACE reads. The sample contains around 4,800 distinct CDR3 sequences, approximately 24% of which appear only once. Specimen: lung tumor tissue, collected at surgery. All receptors derive from a male donor with early-stage non-small cell lung cancer. Each CDR3 is given with its conserved first and last residue. D genes are given only for firm matches. Only part of the rows carry a size: once, few, many, or a class if the clone is expanded.

v_call: TRBV9; d_call: TRBD2; clone_size: -; j_call: TRBJ2-3; cdr3_nt: TGTGCCAGCAGTGCTAGCGGGAGAGCGGATACGCAGTATTTT; cdr3_aa: CASSASGRADTQYF
v_call: TRBV6-4; d_call: -; clone_size: few; j_call: TRBJ2-3; cdr3_nt: TGTGCCAGCAGTGCTCCGAATACAGATACGCAGTATTTT; cdr3_aa: CASSAPNTDTQYF
v_call: TRBV27; d_call: -; clone_size: once; j_call: TRBJ2-7; cdr3_nt: TGTGCCAGCAGGGTAAACAGGGACTCCTACGAGCAGTACTTC; cdr3_aa: CASRVNRDSYEQYF
v_call: TRBV15; d_call: TRBD2; clone_size: few; j_call: TRBJ2-1; cdr3_nt: TGTGCCACCAGCAGCGGGACTACGGACAATGAGCAGTTCTTC; cdr3_aa: CATSSGTTDNEQFF
v_call: TRBV30; d_call: -; clone_size: few; j_call: TRBJ2-7; cdr3_nt: TGTGCCTGGAGTAAGACCTACGAGCAGTACTTC; cdr3_aa: CAWSKTYEQYF
v_call: TRBV13; d_call: -; clone_size: -; j_call: TRBJ2-2; cdr3_nt: TGTGCCAGCAGCGCGGACCCGGACAGCACGAACACCGGGGAGCTGTTTTTT; cdr3_aa: CASSADPDSTNTGELFF
v_call: TRBV29-1; d_call: -; clone_size: medium-sized; j_call: TRBJ2-5; cdr3_nt: TGCAGCGCCAAAGTGGGCTCGGAGACCCAGTACTTC; cdr3_aa: CSAKVGSETQYF
v_call: TRBV9; d_call: TRBD1; clone_size: medium-sized; j_call: TRBJ1-1; cdr3_nt: TGTGCCAGCAGCGGGACAGGGATGACTGAAGCTTTCTTT; cdr3_aa: CASSGTGMTEAFF
v_call: TRBV28; d_call: -; clone_size: few; j_call: TRBJ1-6; cdr3_nt: TGTGCCAGCAGTTTACTTCCCTCACCCCTCCACTTT; cdr3_aa: CASSLLPSPLHF
v_call: TRBV18; d_call: TRBD1; clone_size: medium-sized; j_call: TRBJ1-5; cdr3_nt: TGTGCCAGCTCACCCTCCCCGGGACAGGGGGGCTATAGCAATCAGCCCCAGCATTTT; cdr3_aa: CASSPSPGQGGYSNQPQHF
v_call: TRBV7-9; d_call: TRBD2; clone_size: -; j_call: TRBJ2-3; cdr3_nt: TGTGCCAGCAGCTTAGGTGCTATTCTAGCGGGGGCAGATACGCAGTATTTT; cdr3_aa: CASSLGAILAGADTQYF
v_call: TRBV7-8; d_call: -; clone_size: -; j_call: TRBJ1-1; cdr3_nt: TGTGTCAGCAGATTGACTGCGGACACTGAAGCTTTCTTT; cdr3_aa: CVSRLTADTEAFF
v_call: TRBV27; d_call: -; clone_size: -; j_call: TRBJ2-7; cdr3_nt: TGTGCCAGCAGTCCCCTCAGCTCCTACGAGCAGTACTTC; cdr3_aa: CASSPLSSYEQYF
v_call: TRBV12-3/TRBV12-4; d_call: TRBD2; clone_size: -; j_call: TRBJ2-5; cdr3_nt: TGTGCCAGCAGTCAGCTAGCGGGAGACGAGACCCAGTACTTC; cdr3_aa: CASSQLAGDETQYF